This T cell receptor beta chain was sequenced during a study of cytomegalovirus exposure and HLA in healthy donors. As to this clone: Its matching antigen is unknown.

This CDR3 contains 14 residues. Germline CDR1 reads SQVTM; CDR2 reads ANQGSEA. The V end lost 4 bases, the J end lost 4 bases, and 16 bases lay between the germline ends. Use of 60 Vbeta and 13 Jbeta primers characterized the PCR. The table came from immunoSEQ multiplex PCR; TCRdb's copy has only in-frame clones and leaves some out. Of approximately 160,000 clones in the sample, approximately 80% were seen once. Study-wide results and limits: Among CMV-associated TCR beta chains, most appeared HLA-restricted in a later analysis. According to a later analysis, donors in an Asian-associated ancestry cluster reportedly had fewer N-insertions than the 666-donor mean. In a later analysis, DRB1 alleles had the most associated TCRs; HLA-C alleles the fewest.

The rearrangement joins TRBV29-1 to TRBJ1-1; the D gene is possibly TRBD1 (6 bases). The sequenced sample was PBMCs. The sequence came from a woman in her 30s in good health and CMV-seronegative. The chain's CDR3 is CSVARGGASTEAFF. CDR3 sequence (DNA): TGCAGCGTTGCCCGGGGGGGCGCGAGCACTGAAGCTTTCTTT.